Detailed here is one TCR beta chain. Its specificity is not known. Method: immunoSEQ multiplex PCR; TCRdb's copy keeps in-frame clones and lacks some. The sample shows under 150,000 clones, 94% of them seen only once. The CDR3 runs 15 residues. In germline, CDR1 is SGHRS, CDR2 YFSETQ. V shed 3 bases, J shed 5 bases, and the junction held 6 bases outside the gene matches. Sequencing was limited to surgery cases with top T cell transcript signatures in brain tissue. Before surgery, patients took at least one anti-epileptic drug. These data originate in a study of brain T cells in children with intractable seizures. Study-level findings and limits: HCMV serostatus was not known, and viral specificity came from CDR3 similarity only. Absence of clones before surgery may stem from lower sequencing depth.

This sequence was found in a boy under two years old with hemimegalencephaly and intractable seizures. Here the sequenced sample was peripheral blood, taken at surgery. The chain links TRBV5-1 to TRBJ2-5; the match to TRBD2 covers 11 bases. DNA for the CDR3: TGCGCCAGCAGCTACGGGACTAGCGGTAGGGAGACCCAGTACTTC. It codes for CASSYGTSGRETQYF.